These 14 T cell receptor beta chains were sequenced from one sample in a study of tumor-infiltrating lymphocytes in oesophageal squamous cell carcinoma. TCRdb itself ran the PCR reads through MiXCR, one entry per CDR3 protein. The sample consists of under 20,000 distinct CDR3 sequences, under 40% of them appearing once. The sequencing sample was made of blood. All receptors derive from a male donor with esophageal squamous cell carcinoma.

Remarks on this clonotype: The limits of the CDR3 on the DNA are not certain, so only TCRdb's listed CDR3 is given. The rearrangement links TRBV6-6 to TRBJ2-6; the D segment call TRBD1 is taken from the table without a DNA check. The germline CDR1 and CDR2 sequences are MNHNY and SVGAGI (reference sequence). The CDR3 is 17 amino acids in total, end residues counted. CDR3 in amino acids: CASSRYKDRGFWLHLRF.

The rearrangement uses TRBV4-3 and TRBJ1-5; D remains ambiguous. The CDR3 extends over 15 amino acids. V lost 6 bases to trimming and J lost 0 bases, with 12 bases between them. The germline V gene has CDR1 LGHNA and CDR2 YSLEER. CDR3 sequence reads: CASSPHKYSNQPQHF. The DNA of the CDR3 is TGCGCCAGCAGTCCACATAAGTATAGCAATCAGCCCCAGCATTTT.

This clonotype was seen many times. This chain connects TRBV11-2 to TRBJ2-3; 10 bases match TRBD2. The CDR3 is 17 amino acids. Per the germline V gene, CDR1 is SGHAT and CDR2 is FQNNGV. V was clipped by 5 bases and J by 4 bases; unmatched bases: 12. Here the CDR3 DNA reads TGTGCCAGCAGCCCTAGCGGGAGAGGGGCTTTGGCAGATACGCAGTATTTT. Protein: CASSPSGRGALADTQYF.

This clonotype was counted ten times or more. V gene TRBV5-1 combines with J gene TRBJ2-7, with TRBD2 matching over 11 bases. CDR1 SGHRS and CDR2 YFSETQ come from the germline V gene. The CDR3 covers 15 residues. The junction had 8 bases not matched to a gene; V was cut back by 6 bases and J by 3 bases. The CDR3 bases are TGCGCCAGCATCCGGGGACTAGCGGACGTCTACGAGCAGTACTTC. Its protein product is CASIRGLADVYEQYF.

The chain recombines TRBV24-1 with TRBJ2-5; 7 bases fit TRBD2. The J call is doubtful: the DNA matches TRBJ2-1 better. The CDR3 is made up of 15 amino acids. Per the germline V gene, CDR1 is KGHDR and CDR2 is SFDVKD. CDR3 in amino acids: CATSETGGSTDTQFF. The DNA of the CDR3 is TGTGCCACCAGTGAGACGGGGGGAAGCACAGATACGCAGTTCTTC.

Regarding this clonotype: Germline is not matched at one junction end, which may reflect a read error. This chain links TRBV7-6 with TRBJ2-3; 8 bases are a match to TRBD1. The J call may be faulty, since TRBJ2-2 better matches the DNA end. CDR1 is SGHVS and CDR2 is FNYEAQ in the germline V gene. There are 16 residues in the CDR3. CDR3 in DNA: TGTGCTAGCAGCTTTTCGACAGGGGCTTACACCGGGGAGCTGTTTTTT. This gives the protein CASSFSTGAYTGELFF.

This clonotype was counted at least ten times. The CDR3, as DNA: TGCGCCAGCAGCCTGGGGGGGAAGAGGGGCGAAAAACTGTTTTTT. This encodes CASSLGGKRGEKLFF. The V gene is TRBV5-1, the J gene TRBJ1-4, with a tentative D call TRBD1 (5 bases). CDR3 size: 15 residues. Germline V lookup: CDR1 SGHRS, CDR2 YFSETQ. The germline V and J ends were trimmed by 4 bases and 8 bases, with 18 bases remaining between them.

This clonotype showed up many times. The chain is built from TRBV24-1 and TRBJ2-5; TRBD1 matches at 7 bases. The CDR3 covers 15 residues. The V segment lost 7 bases and the J segment 1 base; nucleotides outside the gene matches: 8. Germline CDR1 reads KGHDR; CDR2 reads SFDVKD. The CDR3 coding sequence is TGTGCCACCAGCCGACACAGGGGCGCCCAAGAGACCCAGTACTTC. Amino acids: CATSRHRGAQETQYF.

J is TRBJ2-5 and V is TRBV4-1; 7 bases fit TRBD2. CDR1 is MGHRA and CDR2 is YSYEKL in the germline V gene. CDR3 length: 14 amino acids. Trimming took 1 base from V and 3 from J; bases not matched to a gene: 2. CDR3 DNA sequence: TGCGCCAGCAGCCAAGTGGGGGGGGAAGAGACCCAGTACTTC. It specifies CASSQVGGEETQYF.

This clonotype showed up just a few times. V gene TRBV6-1 combines with J gene TRBJ2-5; D is uncertain. The DNA matches TRBJ2-7 better at its end, which makes the J call doubtful. The length of the CDR3 is 14 residues. Germline CDR1 MNHNS, CDR2 SASEGT. The CDR3 sequence is CASSEVGGSYEQYF. CDR3 coding DNA: TGTGCCAGCAGTGAAGTGGGCGGCTCCTACGAGCAGTACTTC.

Judged by abundance, this clonotype is medium-sized. The chain combines TRBV12-3 or TRBV12-4 with TRBJ1-1; D gene unclear. V was clipped by 4 bases and J by 4 bases, with 13 bases between them. This CDR3 spans 14 amino acids. CDR3 protein: CASSSTRLSTEAFF. Here the CDR3 DNA reads TGTGCCAGCAGTTCGACGAGATTGAGCACTGAAGCTTTCTTT.

There are a few counts of this clonotype. This CDR3 reads CASTSGSYNEQFF. CDR3 coding DNA: TGTGCCAGCACGAGCGGGTCCTACAATGAGCAGTTCTTC. The V call is TRBV7-6, the J call TRBJ2-1, with D tentatively TRBD2 (6 bases). With 7 bases removed from V and 1 base from J, the gap between germline ends came to 8 bases. The CDR3 is made up of 13 amino acids. Germline V gives CDR1 SGHVS, CDR2 FNYEAQ. Full variable domain (missing parts from reference TRBV7-6 and TRBJ2-1): GAGVSQSPRYKVTKRGQDVALRCDPISGHVSLYWYRQALGQGPEFLTYFNYEAQQDKSGLPNDRFSAERPEGSISTLTIQRTEQRDSAMYRCASTSGSYNEQFFGPGTRLTVL.

This clonotype was detected many times. The chain couples TRBV6-9 to TRBJ1-4; D not resolved. With 2 bases removed from V and 16 bases from J, the gap between germline ends came to 17 bases. Per the germline V gene, CDR1 is MNHGY and CDR2 is SVAAGI. This CDR3 contains 13 residues. The CDR3: CASSYLPTFNAFF. CDR3 in DNA: TGTGCCAGCAGTTATCTCCCGACCTTCAACGCGTTTTTT.

Comments on this clonotype: The junction and the germline gene differ at one end; a read error may be behind it. The CDR3 loop is CASSDTGDSPLHF. CDR3 bases: TGTGCCAGCAGCGATACAGGGGATTCACCCCTCCACTTC. The chain employs TRBV7-8 and TRBJ2-7; TRBD1 matches at 7 bases. CDR1 and CDR2 (germline): SGHVS, FQNEAQ. The CDR3 is made up of 13 amino acids.